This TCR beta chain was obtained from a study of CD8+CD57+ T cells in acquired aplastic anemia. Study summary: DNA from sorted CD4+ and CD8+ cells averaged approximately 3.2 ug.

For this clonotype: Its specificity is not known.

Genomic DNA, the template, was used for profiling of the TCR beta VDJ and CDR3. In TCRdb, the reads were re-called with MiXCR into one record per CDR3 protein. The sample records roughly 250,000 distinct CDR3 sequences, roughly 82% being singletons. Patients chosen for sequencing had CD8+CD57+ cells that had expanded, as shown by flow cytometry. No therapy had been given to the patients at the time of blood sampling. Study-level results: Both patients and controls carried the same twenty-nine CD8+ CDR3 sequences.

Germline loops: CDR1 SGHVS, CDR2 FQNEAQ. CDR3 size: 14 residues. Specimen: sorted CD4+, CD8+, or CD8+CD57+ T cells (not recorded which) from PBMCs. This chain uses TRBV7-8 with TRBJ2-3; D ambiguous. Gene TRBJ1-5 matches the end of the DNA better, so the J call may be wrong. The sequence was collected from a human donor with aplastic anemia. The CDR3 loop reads CASSLARGPHTQHF. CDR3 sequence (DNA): TGTGCCAGCAGCTTAGCGCGAGGTCCCCATACGCAGCATTTT.